This entry features one T cell receptor (beta chain) sequence. The data derive from a study of blood T cell repertoires in COVID-19. This CDR3 has 14 residues. Trimming removed 3 bases from V and 3 bases from J; junction bases left unmatched: 2. Germline values: CDR1 SGHNT, CDR2 YENEEA. Original analysis: Amplification from reference gene primers served as the basis for estimated nucleated cell counts. Data came from immunoSEQ multiplex PCR; TCRdb stores just in-frame clones and leaves some out. The V and J calls and clone size are taken from that table; D and trimming were inferred from the DNA. The sample contains roughly 200,000 clones, more than 75% of which appear only once.

The sequenced material came from peripheral blood. The chain employs TRBV11-3 and TRBJ2-3; 8 bases agree with TRBD2. This sequence originates from an older man with acute or convalescent COVID-19. CDR3 nucleotide sequence: TGTGCCAGCAGCTTGAGCGGGAGTACAGATACGCAGTATTTT. Encoded protein: CASSLSGSTDTQYF.